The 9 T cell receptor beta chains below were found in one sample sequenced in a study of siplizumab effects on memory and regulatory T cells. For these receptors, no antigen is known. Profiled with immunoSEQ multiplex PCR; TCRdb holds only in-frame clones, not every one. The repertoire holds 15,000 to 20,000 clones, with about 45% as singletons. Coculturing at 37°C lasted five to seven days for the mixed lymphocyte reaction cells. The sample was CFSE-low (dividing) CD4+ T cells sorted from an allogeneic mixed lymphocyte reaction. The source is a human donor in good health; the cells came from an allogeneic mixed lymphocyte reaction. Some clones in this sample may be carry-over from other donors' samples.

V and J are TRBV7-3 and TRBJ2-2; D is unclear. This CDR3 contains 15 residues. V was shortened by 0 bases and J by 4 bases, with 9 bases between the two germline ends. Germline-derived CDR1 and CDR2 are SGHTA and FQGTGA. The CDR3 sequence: CASSLTGPITGELFF. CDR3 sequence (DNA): TGTGCCAGCAGCTTAACAGGACCGATCACCGGGGAGCTGTTTTTT.

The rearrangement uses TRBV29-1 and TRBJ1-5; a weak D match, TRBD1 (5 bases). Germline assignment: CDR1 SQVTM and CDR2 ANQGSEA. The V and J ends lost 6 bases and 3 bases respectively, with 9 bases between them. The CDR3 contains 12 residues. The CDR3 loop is CSVSRDNQPQHF. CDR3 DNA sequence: TGCAGCGTCAGCAGGGACAATCAGCCCCAGCATTTT.

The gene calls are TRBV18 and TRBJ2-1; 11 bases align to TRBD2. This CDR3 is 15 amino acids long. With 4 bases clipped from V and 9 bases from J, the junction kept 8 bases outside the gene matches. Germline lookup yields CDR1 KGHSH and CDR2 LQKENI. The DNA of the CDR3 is TGTGCCAGCTCACACGGGACTAGCGGCCCTACTGAGCAGTTCTTC. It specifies CASSHGTSGPTEQFF.

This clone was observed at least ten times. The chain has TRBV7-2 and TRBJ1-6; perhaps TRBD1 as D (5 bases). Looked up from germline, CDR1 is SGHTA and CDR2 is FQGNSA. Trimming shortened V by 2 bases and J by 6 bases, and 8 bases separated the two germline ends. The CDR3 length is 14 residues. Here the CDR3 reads CASSLQGFNSPLHF. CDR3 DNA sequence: TGTGCCAGCAGCTTACAGGGCTTTAATTCACCCCTCCACTTT.

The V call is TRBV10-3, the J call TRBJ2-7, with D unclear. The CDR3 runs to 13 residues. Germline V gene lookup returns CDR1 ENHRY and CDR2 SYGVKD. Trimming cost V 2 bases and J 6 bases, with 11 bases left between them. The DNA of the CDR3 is TGTGCCATCAGTGAGAGAGCCCCTAGCGAGCAGTACTTC. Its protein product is CAISERAPSEQYF.

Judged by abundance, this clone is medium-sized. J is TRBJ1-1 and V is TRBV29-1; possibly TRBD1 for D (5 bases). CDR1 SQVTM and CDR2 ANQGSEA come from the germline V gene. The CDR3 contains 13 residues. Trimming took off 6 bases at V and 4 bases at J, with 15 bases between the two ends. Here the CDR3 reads CSVGTTLGTEAFF. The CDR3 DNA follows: TGCAGCGTAGGGACGACGTTGGGCACTGAAGCTTTCTTT.

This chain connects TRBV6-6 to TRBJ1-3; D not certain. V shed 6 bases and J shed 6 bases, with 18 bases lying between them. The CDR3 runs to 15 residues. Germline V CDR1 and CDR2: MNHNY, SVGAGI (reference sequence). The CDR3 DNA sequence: TGTGCCAGCAGATCCTTAGTTCAATGGGAAAACACCATATATTTT. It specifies CASRSLVQWENTIYF.

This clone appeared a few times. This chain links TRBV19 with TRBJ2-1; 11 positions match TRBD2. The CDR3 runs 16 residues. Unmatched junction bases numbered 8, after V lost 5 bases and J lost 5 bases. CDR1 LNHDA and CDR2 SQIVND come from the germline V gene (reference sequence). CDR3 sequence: CASSLFLAGGHNEQFF. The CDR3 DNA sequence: TGTGCCAGTAGTCTCTTTCTAGCGGGAGGCCACAATGAGCAGTTCTTC.

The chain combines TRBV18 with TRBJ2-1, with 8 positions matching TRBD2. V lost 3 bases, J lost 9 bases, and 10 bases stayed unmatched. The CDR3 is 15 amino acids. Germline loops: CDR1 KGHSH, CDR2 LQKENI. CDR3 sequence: CASSPVAGGSGEQFF. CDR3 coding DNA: TGTGCCAGCTCACCTGTGGCGGGGGGATCAGGTGAGCAGTTCTTC. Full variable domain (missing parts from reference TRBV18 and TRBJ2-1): NAGVMQNPRHLVRRRGQEARLRCSPMKGHSHVYWYRQLPEEGLKFMVYLQKENIIDESGMPKERFSAEFPKEGPSILRIQQVVRGDSAAYFCASSPVAGGSGEQFFGPGTRLTVL.